This TCR beta chain was found in a study of T cells after yellow fever vaccination. TCRdb processed the 5' RACE reads anew with MiXCR; each CDR3 protein has one entry. In the table there are about 99,000 distinct CDR3 sequences, about 5.8% of which are singletons. This clonotype was observed at least ten times. Trimming took 2 bases from V and 6 from J, leaving 11 bases between them. The CDR3 extends over 14 amino acids. This receptor was obtained from a young man who received the YFV17D yellow fever vaccine. The sample consisted of CD8+ T cells sorted from PBMCs, taken 10 days after the yellow fever booster vaccination. J is TRBJ1-5 and V is TRBV12-3 or TRBV12-4; D not certain. CDR3 bases: TGTGCCAGCAGTTTATCCGGGGAGGTTCAGCCCCAGCATTTT. Its protein is CASSLSGEVQPQHF.